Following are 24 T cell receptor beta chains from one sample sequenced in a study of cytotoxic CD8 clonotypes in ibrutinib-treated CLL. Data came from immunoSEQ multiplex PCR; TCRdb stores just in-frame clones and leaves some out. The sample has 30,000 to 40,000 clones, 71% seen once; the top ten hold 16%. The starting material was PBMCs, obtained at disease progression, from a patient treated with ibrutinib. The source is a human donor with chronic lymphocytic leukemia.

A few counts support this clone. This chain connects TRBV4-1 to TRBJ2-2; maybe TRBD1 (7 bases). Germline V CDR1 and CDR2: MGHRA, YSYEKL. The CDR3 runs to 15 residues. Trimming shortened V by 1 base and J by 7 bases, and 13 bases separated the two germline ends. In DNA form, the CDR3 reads TGCGCCAGCAGCCAAGTTGGCCAGGGGGGCGGGGAGCTGTTTTTT. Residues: CASSQVGQGGGELFF.

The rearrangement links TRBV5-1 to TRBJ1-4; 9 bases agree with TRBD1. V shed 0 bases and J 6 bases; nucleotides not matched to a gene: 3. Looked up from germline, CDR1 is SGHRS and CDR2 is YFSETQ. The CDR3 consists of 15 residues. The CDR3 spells CASSLGQGDYEKLFF. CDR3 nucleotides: TGCGCCAGCAGCTTGGGACAGGGGGATTATGAAAAACTGTTTTTT.

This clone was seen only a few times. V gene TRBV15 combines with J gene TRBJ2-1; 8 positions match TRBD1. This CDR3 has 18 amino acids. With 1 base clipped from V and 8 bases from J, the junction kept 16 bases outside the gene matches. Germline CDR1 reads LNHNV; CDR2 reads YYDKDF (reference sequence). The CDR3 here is CATSRGTGWHWVEDEQFF. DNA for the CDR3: TGTGCCACCAGCAGAGGGACAGGGTGGCATTGGGTTGAGGATGAGCAGTTCTTC.

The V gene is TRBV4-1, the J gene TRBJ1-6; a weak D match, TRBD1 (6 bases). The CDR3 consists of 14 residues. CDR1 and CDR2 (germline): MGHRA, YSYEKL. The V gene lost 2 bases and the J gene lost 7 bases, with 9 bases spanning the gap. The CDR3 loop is CASSQRDTNSPLHF. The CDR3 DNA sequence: TGCGCCAGCAGCCAAAGGGACACCAATTCACCCCTCCACTTT.

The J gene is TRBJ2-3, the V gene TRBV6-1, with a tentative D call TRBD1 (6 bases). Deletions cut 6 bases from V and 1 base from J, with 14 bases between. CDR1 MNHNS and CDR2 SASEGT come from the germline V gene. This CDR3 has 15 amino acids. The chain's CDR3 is CASSGQTGGTDTQYF. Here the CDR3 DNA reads TGTGCCAGCAGCGGACAGACCGGGGGCACAGATACGCAGTATTTT.

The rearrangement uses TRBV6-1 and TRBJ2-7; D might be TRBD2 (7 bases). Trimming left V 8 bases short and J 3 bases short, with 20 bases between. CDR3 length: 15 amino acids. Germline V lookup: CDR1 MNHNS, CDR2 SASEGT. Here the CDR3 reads CASWDSGGPYYEQYF. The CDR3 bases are TGTGCCAGCTGGGACTCCGGGGGGCCCTACTACGAGCAGTACTTC.

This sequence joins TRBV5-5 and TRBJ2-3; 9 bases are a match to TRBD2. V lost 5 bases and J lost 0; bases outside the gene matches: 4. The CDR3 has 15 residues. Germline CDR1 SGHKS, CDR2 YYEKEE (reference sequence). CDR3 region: CASRDSGGSTDTQYF. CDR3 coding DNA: TGTGCCAGCAGAGACAGCGGGGGGAGCACAGATACGCAGTATTTT.

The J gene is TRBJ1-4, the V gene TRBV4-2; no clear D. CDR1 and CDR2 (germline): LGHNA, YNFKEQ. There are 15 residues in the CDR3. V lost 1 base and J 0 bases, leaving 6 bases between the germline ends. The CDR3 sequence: CASSQGAATNEKLFF. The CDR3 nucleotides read TGTGCCAGCAGCCAAGGGGCGGCAACTAATGAAAAACTGTTTTTT.

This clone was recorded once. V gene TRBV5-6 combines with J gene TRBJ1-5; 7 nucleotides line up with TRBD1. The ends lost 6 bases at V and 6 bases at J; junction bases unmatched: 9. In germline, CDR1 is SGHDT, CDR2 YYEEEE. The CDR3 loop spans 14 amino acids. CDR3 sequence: CASTKGAGAQPQHF. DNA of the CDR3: TGTGCCAGCACCAAGGGGGCCGGGGCTCAGCCCCAGCATTTT.

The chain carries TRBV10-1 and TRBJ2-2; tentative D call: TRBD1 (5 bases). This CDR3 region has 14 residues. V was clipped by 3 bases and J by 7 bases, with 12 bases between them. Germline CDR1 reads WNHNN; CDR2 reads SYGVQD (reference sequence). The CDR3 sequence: CASSEGAVRGELFF. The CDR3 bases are TGCGCCAGCAGTGAAGGGGCAGTTCGCGGGGAGCTGTTTTTT.

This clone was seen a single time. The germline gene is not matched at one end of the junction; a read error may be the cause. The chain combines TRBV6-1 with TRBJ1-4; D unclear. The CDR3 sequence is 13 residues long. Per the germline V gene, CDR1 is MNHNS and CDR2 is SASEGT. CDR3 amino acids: CASSERSSRLFRF. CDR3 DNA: TGTGCCAGCAGTGAAAGGTCATCCCGGCTTTTTCGGTTT.

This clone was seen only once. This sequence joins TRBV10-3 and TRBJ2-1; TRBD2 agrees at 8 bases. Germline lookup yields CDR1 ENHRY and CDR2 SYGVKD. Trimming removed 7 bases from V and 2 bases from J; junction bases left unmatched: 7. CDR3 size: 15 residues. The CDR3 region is CAITQSGGPYNEQFF. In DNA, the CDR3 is TGTGCCATCACCCAGAGCGGGGGCCCCTACAATGAGCAGTTCTTC.

The CDR3 loop is CAIPPGEGSTDTQYF. The CDR3, as DNA: TGTGCCATCCCACCCGGAGAGGGAAGCACAGATACGCAGTATTTT. V and J are TRBV2 and TRBJ2-3; D may be TRBD2 (5 bases). Germline V lookup: CDR1 SNHLY, CDR2 FYNNEI. V lost 10 bases and J lost 0, with 17 bases in between. The CDR3 runs 15 residues.

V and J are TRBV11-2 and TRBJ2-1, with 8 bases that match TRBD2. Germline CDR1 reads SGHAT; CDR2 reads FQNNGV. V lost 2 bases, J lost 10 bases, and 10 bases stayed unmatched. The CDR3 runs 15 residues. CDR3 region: CASSLRGGSSLEQFF. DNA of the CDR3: TGTGCCAGCAGCTTACGCGGGGGGTCCTCCTTGGAGCAGTTCTTC.

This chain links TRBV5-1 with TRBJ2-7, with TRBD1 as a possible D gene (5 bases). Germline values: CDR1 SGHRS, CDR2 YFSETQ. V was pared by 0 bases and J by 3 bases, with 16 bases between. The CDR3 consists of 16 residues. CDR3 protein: CASSLASYVGDYEQYF. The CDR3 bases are TGCGCCAGCAGCTTGGCCTCCTACGTAGGGGACTACGAGCAGTACTTC.

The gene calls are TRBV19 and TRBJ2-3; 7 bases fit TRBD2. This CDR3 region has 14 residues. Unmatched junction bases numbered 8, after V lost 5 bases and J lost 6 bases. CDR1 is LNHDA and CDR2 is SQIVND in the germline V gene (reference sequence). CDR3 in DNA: TGTGCCAGTAGTCCCCGGGGGGACTCGGATACGCAGTATTTT. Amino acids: CASSPRGDSDTQYF. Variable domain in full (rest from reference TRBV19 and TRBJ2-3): DGGITQSPKYLFRKEGQNVTLSCEQNLNHDAMYWYRQDPGQGLRLIYYSQIVNDFQKGDIAEGYSVSREKKESFPLTVTSAQKNPTAFYLCASSPRGDSDTQYFGPGTRLTVL.

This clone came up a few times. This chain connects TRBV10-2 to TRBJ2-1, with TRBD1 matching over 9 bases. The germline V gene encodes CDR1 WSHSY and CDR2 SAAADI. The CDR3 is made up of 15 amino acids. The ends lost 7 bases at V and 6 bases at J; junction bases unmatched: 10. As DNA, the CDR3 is TGCGCCAGCACCATCGGACAGGGGCGGACCAATGAGCAGTTCTTC. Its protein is CASTIGQGRTNEQFF.

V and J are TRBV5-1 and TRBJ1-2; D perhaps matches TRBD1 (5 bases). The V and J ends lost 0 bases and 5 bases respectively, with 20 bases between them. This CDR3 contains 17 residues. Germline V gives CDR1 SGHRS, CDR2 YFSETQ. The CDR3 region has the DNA TGCGCCAGCAGCTTGGGGGGGAGCATACAGGCGAAATATGGCTACACCTTC. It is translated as CASSLGGSIQAKYGYTF.

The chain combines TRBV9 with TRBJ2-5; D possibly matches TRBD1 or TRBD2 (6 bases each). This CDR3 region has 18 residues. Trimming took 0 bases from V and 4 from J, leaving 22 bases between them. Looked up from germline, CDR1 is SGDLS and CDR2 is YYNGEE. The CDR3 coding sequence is TGTGCCAGCAGCGTAGCTTCGAGGGGGGCCCTTTTGGGAGAGACCCAGTACTTC. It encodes CASSVASRGALLGETQYF.

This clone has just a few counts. The CDR3 nucleotides are TGTGCCAGCAGTCACCTATCGGGGGGGCTAGATACGCAGTATTTT. Translated, it gives CASSHLSGGLDTQYF. V usage is TRBV6-6 and J usage is TRBJ2-3, with 8 positions matching TRBD2. After removal of 5 bases from V and 5 bases from J, the junction contained 9 bases not matched to a gene. CDR1 MNHNY and CDR2 SVGAGI come from the germline V gene (reference sequence). This CDR3 is built from 15 residues.

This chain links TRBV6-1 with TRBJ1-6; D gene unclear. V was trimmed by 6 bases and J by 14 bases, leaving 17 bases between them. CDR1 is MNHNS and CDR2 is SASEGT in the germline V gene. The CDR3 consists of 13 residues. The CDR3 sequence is CASSRESPGALHF. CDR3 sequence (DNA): TGTGCCAGCAGCCGTGAGTCCCCCGGGGCCCTCCACTTT.

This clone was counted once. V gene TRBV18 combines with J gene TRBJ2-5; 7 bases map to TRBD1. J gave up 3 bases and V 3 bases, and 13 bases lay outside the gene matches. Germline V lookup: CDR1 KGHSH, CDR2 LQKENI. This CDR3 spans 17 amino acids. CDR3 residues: CASSPPLGTEREETQYF. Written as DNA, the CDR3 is TGTGCCAGCTCACCCCCATTAGGGACAGAGAGAGAAGAGACCCAGTACTTC.

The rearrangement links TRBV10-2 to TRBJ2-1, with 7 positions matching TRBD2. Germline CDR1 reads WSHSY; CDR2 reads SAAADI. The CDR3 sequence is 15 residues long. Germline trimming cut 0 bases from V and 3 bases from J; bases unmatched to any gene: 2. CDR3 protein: CASSESGGYYNEQFF. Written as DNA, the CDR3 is TGCGCCAGCAGTGAGTCGGGGGGGTACTACAATGAGCAGTTCTTC.

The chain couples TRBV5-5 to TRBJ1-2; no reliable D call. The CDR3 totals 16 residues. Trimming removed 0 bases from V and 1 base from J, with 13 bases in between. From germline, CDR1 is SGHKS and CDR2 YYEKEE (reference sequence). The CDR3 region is CASSLVLRPFNYGYTF. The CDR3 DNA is TGTGCCAGCAGCTTGGTTTTGCGCCCATTTAACTATGGCTACACCTTC.